The present T cell receptor beta chain was sequenced within a study of blood T cell repertoires in COVID-19. Study at large: Donors in the United States, Italy and Spain gave samples during acute or convalescent COVID-19.

Enrolment of Seattle patients took place during active infection, and they were followed longitudinally. Clones were read by immunoSEQ multiplex PCR, and TCRdb kept only the in-frame ones, dropping some. This sample has hundreds of thousands of clones, with approximately 87% found just once. Germline values: CDR1 LNHDA, CDR2 SQIVND (reference sequence). The CDR3 consists of 16 residues. V trimming: 3 bases; J trimming: 7 bases; junction bases outside the gene matches: 10. The clonotype originates from a woman aged 60-75 years with COVID-19, enrolled during active disease. The sample comprised peripheral blood. V and J are TRBV19 and TRBJ2-1; 9 bases line up with TRBD2. The CDR3: CASSIPGSGGLNEQFF. CDR3 nucleotide sequence: TGTGCCAGTAGTATTCCGGGTAGCGGGGGATTGAATGAGCAGTTCTTC.